This TCR beta chain was documented in a study of T cell clonotyping in hematopoietic cell transplantation. Clones were sequenced by immunoSEQ multiplex PCR, and TCRdb holds only the in-frame ones, with some missing. The sample holds 6,800 or so clones, roughly 91% seen once. As to time point: recipient sample about 28 days before transplant, after cytoreduction. Germline CDR1 is MNHEY and CDR2 is SMNVEV (reference sequence). The CDR3 totals 12 residues. V was trimmed by 0 bases and J by 7 bases, leaving 7 bases between them. This sequence joins TRBV27 and TRBJ2-7; no definite D call. The source of this sequence is a man between 60 and 70 years old with acute myeloid leukemia. Some clones in this sample may be carry-over from other donors' samples. Sequences were derived from peripheral blood mononuclear cells, sampled before stem cell transplant. CDR3 in amino acids: CASSLSPSEQYF. CDR3 coding DNA: TGTGCCAGCAGTTTATCGCCGTCTGAGCAGTACTTC.